This is a list of T cell receptor beta chains from one sample in a study of siplizumab effects on memory and regulatory T cells. Sequencing used immunoSEQ multiplex PCR; TCRdb keeps in-frame clones, though not all of them. The sample lists about 100,000 clones; 90% to 95% were seen once. The sample consisted of non-Treg CD4+ T cells sorted from blood. The receptor set was obtained from a human donor in good health. The CDR3 runs from the conserved cysteine through the conserved F or W. The D gene is left open where the match is weak. Clone size appears in some rows only: once, few, many, or a class for an expanded clone.

>.|TRBJ2-7|.|TRBV28
TGTGCCAGCAGTCCTAACAGGGTAAGGTACGAGCAGTACTTC
CASSPNRVRYEQYF
>.|TRBJ2-7|TRBD2|TRBV27
TGTGCCAGCAGTCGTGCAGCGGGAGTTCGGGAGCAGTACTTC
CASSRAAGVREQYF
>.|TRBJ2-3|TRBD2|TRBV5-1
TGCGCCAGCAGCTCGCGACTAGCGGATTCCACAGATACGCAGTATTTT
CASSSRLADSTDTQYF
>.|TRBJ1-2|TRBD1|TRBV7-2
TGTGCCAGCAGCTTCCCAGGGGGAAGCTATGGCTACACCTTC
CASSFPGGSYGYTF
>.|TRBJ1-1|.|TRBV28
TGTGCCAGCAGTGCATACAGGGAGAACACTGAAGCTTTCTTT
CASSAYRENTEAFF
>once|TRBJ2-1|.|TRBV6-6
TGTGCCAGCACCAGGGACCTCTCTAGTGAGCAGTTCTTC
CASTRDLSSEQFF
>once|TRBJ2-1|.|TRBV15
TGTGCCACCAGCATTACTATCCGGGACGAACACAATGAGCAGTTCTTC
CATSITIRDEHNEQFF
>.|TRBJ1-2|.|TRBV30
TGTGCCTGGAGCGTTAACTATGGCTACACCTTC
CAWSVNYGYTF
>.|TRBJ1-2|.|TRBV7-3
TGTGCCAGCAGCCCGGGGGGGGCCTCCGGCTACACCTTC
CASSPGGASGYTF
>few|TRBJ1-1|.|TRBV20-1
TGCAGTGCCCTCCCACACACTGAAGCTTTCTTT
CSALPHTEAFF
>.|TRBJ2-2|.|TRBV11-3
TGTGCCAGCAGCTTAGCCCACCAGGGAACCGGGGAGCTGTTTTTT
CASSLAHQGTGELFF
>.|TRBJ1-5|.|TRBV19
TGTGCCAGTAGTATATCTGGGAGTCCCAATCAGCCCCAGCATTTT
CASSISGSPNQPQHF
>.|TRBJ2-6|.|TRBV10-3
TGTGCCATCAGCTCTGGGGCCAACGTCCTGACTTTC
CAISSGANVLTF